This T cell receptor (beta chain) derives from a study of cytomegalovirus exposure and HLA in healthy donors. Study conclusions and caveats: An analysis that was carried out later associated 15,000 to 20,000 TCR beta sequences with HLA alleles at 0.05 false discovery rate.

Vbeta (60) and Jbeta (13) primers were used in the PCR. The protocol was immunoSEQ multiplex PCR, while the TCRdb copy is restricted to in-frame clones and leaves out a portion. This sample carries around 87,000 clones, more than 70% of them seen once, and the ten largest clones take over 3%. As concerns this clone: Its specificity is unknown.

Germline lookup yields CDR1 SGHTA and CDR2 FQGTGA. The V and J ends lost 5 bases and 2 bases, in that order; junction bases with no gene match: 7. CDR3 length: 15 amino acids. The chain joins TRBV7-3 to TRBJ2-7, with 9 bases lining up with TRBD1. This TCR came from a middle-aged man in good health and CMV-seronegative. Sequencing input: PBMCs. CDR3 residues: CASSESGTGPYEQYF. CDR3 nucleotides: TGTGCCAGCAGCGAGAGCGGGACAGGGCCCTACGAGCAGTACTTC.